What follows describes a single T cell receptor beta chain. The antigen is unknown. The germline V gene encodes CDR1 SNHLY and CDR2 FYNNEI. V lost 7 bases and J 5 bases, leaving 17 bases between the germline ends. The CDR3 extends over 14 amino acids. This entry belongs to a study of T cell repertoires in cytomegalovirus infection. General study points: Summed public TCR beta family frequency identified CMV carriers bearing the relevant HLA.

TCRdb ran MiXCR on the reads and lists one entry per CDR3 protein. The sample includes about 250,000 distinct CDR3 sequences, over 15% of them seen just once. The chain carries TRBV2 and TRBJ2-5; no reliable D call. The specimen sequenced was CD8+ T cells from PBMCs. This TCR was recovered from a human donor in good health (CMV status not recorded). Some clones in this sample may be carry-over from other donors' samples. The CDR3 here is CASTPMVPRETQYF. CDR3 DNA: TGTGCCAGCACGCCGATGGTGCCACGGGAGACCCAGTACTTC.